Reported below is one TCR beta chain. The antigen is undetermined. This record comes from a study of cytomegalovirus exposure and HLA in healthy donors. Study conclusions and caveats: The CMV antigen specificity of a few CMV-associated chains was confirmed through in vitro analysis. The study designated 150 or so TCR beta chains cytomegalovirus-associated.

This table comes from immunoSEQ multiplex PCR, and its TCRdb copy is limited to in-frame clones, with some not included. The data show some 59,000 clones, over 85% seen once. Specimen: PBMCs. The receptor's source is a woman between 18 and 29 years old in good health and CMV-seropositive.

The CDR3 coding sequence is TGCGCCAGCGGGACACAGGAGAGCTCCTATAATTCACCCCTCCACTTT. This translates into CASGTQESSYNSPLHF. The chain couples TRBV5-1 to TRBJ1-6, with D possibly TRBD1 on 6 matching bases. The germline CDR1 and CDR2 sequences are SGHRS and YFSETQ. There are 16 residues in the CDR3. The V gene lost 7 bases and the J gene lost 0 bases, with 14 bases spanning the gap.